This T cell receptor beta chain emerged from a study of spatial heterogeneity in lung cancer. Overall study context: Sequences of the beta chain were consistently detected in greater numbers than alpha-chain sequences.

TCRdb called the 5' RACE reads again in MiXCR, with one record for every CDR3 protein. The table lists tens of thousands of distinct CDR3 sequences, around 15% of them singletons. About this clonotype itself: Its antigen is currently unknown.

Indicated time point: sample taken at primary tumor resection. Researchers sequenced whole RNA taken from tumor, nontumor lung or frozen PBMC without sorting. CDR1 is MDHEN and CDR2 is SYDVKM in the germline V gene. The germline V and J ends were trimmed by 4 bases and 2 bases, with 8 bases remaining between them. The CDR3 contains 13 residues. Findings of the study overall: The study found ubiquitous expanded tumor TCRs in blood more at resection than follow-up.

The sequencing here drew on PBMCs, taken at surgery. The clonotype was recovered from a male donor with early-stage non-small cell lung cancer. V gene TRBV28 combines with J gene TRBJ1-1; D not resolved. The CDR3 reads CASSSAQNTEAFF. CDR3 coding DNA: TGTGCCAGCAGTTCCGCACAAAACACTGAAGCTTTCTTT.